The entry below gives a single T cell receptor (beta chain) sequence along with its context. Its specificity is unknown. This entry comes from a study of shared clonotypes between healthy human individuals. The protocol was immunoSEQ multiplex PCR, while the TCRdb copy is restricted to in-frame clones and leaves out a portion. The table includes about 680,000 clones, 92% detected once. CD45RO-negative, CCR7-positively selected cells formed the naive CD8 fraction, excluding terminally differentiated effector memory CD45RA+ cells. V lost 5 bases to trimming and J lost 3 bases; unmatched junction nucleotides: 5. The germline CDR1 and CDR2 sequences are SGHVS and FQNEAQ. This CDR3 spans 14 amino acids. Overall study findings and caveats: As a rule, naive subsets had a larger estimated richness than memory subsets. Donor clonotype sharing was expected to depend on sequencing depth.

This chain links TRBV7-8 with TRBJ2-7, with 9 bases identical to TRBD2. The sample consisted of naive CD8+ T cells sorted from blood. This TCR derives from a man aged 25-40 years in good health. DNA for the CDR3: TGTGCCAGCAGCCCCGGGACTAGCTACTACGAGCAGTACTTC. Translation gives CASSPGTSYYEQYF.